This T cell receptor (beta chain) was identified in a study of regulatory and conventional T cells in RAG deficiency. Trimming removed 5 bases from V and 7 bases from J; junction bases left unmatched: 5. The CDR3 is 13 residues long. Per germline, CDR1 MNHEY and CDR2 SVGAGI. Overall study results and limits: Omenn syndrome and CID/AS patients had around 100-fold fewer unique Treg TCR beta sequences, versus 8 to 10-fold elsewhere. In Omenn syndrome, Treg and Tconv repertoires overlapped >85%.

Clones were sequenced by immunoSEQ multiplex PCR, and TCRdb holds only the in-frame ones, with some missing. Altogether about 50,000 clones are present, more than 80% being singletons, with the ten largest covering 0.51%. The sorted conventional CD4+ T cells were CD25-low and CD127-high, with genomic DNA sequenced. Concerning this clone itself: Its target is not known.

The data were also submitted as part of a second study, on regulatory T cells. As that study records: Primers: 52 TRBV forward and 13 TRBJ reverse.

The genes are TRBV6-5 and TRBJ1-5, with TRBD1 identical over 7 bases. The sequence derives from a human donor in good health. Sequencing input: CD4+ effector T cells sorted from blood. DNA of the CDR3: TGTGCCAGCAGTGAGGGGGCCGGCCAGCCCCAGCATTTT. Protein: CASSEGAGQPQHF.